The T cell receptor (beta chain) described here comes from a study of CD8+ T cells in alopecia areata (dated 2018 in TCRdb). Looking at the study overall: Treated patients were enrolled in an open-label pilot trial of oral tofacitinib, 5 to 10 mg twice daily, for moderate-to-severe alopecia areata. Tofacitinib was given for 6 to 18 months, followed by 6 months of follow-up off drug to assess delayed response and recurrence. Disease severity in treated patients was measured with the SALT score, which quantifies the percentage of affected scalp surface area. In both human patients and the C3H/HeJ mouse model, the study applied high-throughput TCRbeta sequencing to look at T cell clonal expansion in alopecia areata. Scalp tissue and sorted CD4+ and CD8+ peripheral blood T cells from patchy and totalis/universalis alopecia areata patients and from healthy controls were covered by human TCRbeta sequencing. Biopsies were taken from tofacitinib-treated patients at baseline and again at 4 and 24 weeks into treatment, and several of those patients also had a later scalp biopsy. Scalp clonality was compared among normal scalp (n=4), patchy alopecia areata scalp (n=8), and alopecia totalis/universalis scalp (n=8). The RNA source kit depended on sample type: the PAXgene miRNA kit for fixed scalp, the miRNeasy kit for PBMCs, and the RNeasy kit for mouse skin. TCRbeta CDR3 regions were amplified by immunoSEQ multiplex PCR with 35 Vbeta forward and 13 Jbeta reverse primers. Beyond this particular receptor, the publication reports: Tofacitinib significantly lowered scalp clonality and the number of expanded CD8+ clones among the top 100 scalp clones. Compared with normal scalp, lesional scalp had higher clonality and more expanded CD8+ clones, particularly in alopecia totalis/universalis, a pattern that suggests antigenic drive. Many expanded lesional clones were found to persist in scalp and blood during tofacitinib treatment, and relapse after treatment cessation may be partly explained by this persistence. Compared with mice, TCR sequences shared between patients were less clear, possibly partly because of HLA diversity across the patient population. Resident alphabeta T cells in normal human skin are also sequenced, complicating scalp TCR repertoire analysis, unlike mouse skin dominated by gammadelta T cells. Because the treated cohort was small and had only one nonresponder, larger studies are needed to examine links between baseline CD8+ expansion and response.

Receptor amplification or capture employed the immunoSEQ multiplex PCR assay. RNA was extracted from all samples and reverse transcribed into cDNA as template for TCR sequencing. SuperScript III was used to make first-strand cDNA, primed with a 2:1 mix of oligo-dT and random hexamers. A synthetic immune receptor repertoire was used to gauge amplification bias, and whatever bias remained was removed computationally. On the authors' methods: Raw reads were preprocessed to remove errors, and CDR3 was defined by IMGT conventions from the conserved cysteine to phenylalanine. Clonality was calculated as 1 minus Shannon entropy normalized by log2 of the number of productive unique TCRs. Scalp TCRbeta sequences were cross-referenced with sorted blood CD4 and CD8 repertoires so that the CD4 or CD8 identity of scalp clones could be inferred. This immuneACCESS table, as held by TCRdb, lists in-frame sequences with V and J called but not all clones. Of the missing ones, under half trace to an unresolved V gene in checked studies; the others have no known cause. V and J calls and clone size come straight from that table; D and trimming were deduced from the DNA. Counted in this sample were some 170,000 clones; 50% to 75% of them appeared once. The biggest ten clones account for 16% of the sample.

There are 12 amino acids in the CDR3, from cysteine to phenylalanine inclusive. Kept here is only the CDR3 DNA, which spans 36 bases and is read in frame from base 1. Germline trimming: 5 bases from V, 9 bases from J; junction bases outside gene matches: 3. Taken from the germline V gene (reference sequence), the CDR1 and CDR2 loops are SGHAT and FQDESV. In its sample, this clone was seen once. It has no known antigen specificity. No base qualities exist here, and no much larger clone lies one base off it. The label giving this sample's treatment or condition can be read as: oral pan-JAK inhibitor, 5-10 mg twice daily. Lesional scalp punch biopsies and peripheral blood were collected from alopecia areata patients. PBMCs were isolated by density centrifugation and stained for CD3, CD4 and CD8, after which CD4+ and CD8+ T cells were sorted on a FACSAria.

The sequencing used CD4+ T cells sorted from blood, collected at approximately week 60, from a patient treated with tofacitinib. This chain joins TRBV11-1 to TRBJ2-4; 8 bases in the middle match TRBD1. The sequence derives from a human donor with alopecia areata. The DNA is TGTGCCAGCAGCCCCGGACAGGGCATTCAGTACTTC. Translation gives CASSPGQGIQYF.